This T cell receptor (beta chain) was retrieved from a study of early T cells in non-severe SARS-CoV-2 infection. TCRdb called the 5' RACE reads again in MiXCR, with one record for every CDR3 protein. Of around 60,000 distinct CDR3 sequences in the sample, about 13% were seen once. Looked up from germline, CDR1 is SGHNT and CDR2 is YENEEA. This CDR3 is 15 amino acids long. V was clipped by 2 bases and J by 5 bases; unmatched bases: 5. This clonotype was observed a few times. The sequenced material came from whole blood. This chain connects TRBV11-3 to TRBJ1-4; 7 bases align to TRBD1. The clonotype comes from an adult who was a healthcare worker with PCR-confirmed SARS-CoV-2 infection or an uninfected control (not recorded which). DNA for the CDR3: TGTGCCAGCAGCTTAACCGGGACAGTAAATGAAAAACTGTTTTTT. Its protein product is CASSLTGTVNEKLFF. Full variable domain (rest looked up from reference TRBV11-3 and TRBJ1-4): EAGVVQSPRYKIIEKKQPVAFWCNPISGHNTLYWYLQNLGQGPELLIRYENEEAVDDSQLPKDRFSAERLKGVDSTLKIQPAELGDSAVYLCASSLTGTVNEKLFFGSGTQLSVL.